These 32 T cell receptor beta chains share one sample of origin, sequenced in a study of T-cell memory formation after mild COVID-19. TCRdb passed the 5' RACE reads through MiXCR, listing each CDR3 protein once. The sample consists of about 190,000 distinct CDR3 sequences, approximately 20% of them appearing once. Material for sequencing was PBMCs or a T cell subset sorted from them (not recorded which). The receptors derive from an adult woman who had mild COVID-19 (a few samples of this study predate the infection). Cell type and time point are not known.

A few counts support this clonotype. The gene calls are TRBV12-3 or TRBV12-4 and TRBJ2-7, with TRBD1 identical over 11 bases. CDR3 size: 17 residues. The ends lost 5 bases at V and 4 bases at J; junction bases unmatched: 13. This chain's CDR3 is CASSPGWGQGGLYEQYF. The CDR3 DNA reads TGTGCCAGCAGTCCCGGGTGGGGACAGGGGGGTTTGTACGAGCAGTACTTC.

The V gene is TRBV12-3 or TRBV12-4, the J gene TRBJ1-1; D unresolved. Deletions cut 3 bases from V and 0 bases from J, with 5 bases between. The CDR3 is 13 residues long. DNA for the CDR3: TGTGCCAGCAGTTTCGAAATGAACACTGAAGCTTTCTTT. It codes for CASSFEMNTEAFF.

This clonotype was picked up a small number of times. The chain links TRBV5-1 to TRBJ2-1; TRBD2 is a possible D gene (5 bases). Germline-derived CDR1 and CDR2 are SGHRS and YFSETQ. The CDR3 contains 15 residues. V was trimmed by 0 bases and J by 8 bases, leaving 15 bases between them. The CDR3 nucleotides are TGCGCCAGCAGCTTGGAGCCAAGGGTCGGGGATGAGCAGTTCTTC. Amino acid sequence: CASSLEPRVGDEQFF.

This clonotype was seen a few times. The CDR3 bases are TGTGCCAGCAGGGGTTTCGGGTACAATGAGCAGTTCTTC. The encoded protein is CASRGFGYNEQFF. J is TRBJ2-1 and V is TRBV2; D not certain. The CDR3 has 13 amino acids. Germline CDR1 reads SNHLY; CDR2 reads FYNNEI. The V end lost 6 bases, the J end lost 4 bases, and 10 bases lay between the germline ends. The full variable domain, completed using reference TRBV2 and TRBJ2-1, is EPEVTQTPSHQVTQMGQEVILRCVPISNHLYFYWYRQILGQKVEFLVSFYNNEISEKSEIFDDQFSVERPDGSNFTLKIRSTKLEDSAMYFCASRGFGYNEQFFGPGTRLTVL.

The gene calls are TRBV6-5 and TRBJ2-2; no definite D call. Germline V gene lookup returns CDR1 MNHEY and CDR2 SVGAGI. The CDR3 sequence is 15 residues long. The V end lost 6 bases, the J end lost 4 bases, and 15 bases lay between the germline ends. The CDR3 DNA reads as TGTGCCAGCAGGGGTGACCCGGGCTCCACCGGGGAGCTGTTTTTT. The encoded protein is CASRGDPGSTGELFF.

The CDR3 bases are TGCAGCGTTGATTTGAGACAGAGCACAGATACGCAGTATTTT. This gives the protein CSVDLRQSTDTQYF. The rearrangement links TRBV29-1 to TRBJ2-3; possible D gene TRBD1, 5 bases. CDR1 SQVTM and CDR2 ANQGSEA come from the germline V gene. This CDR3 contains 14 residues. With 3 bases removed from V and 0 bases from J, the gap between germline ends came to 10 bases.

This clonotype was seen only a few times. The chain recombines TRBV9 with TRBJ2-1; 9 bases fit TRBD1. The CDR3 is 16 amino acids. Trimming took 0 bases from V and 4 from J; bases not matched to a gene: 5. Germline CDR1 is SGDLS and CDR2 is YYNGEE. Written as DNA, the CDR3 is TGTGCCAGCAGCGTAGTCGGACAGGGGACTTACAATGAGCAGTTCTTC. It translates to CASSVVGQGTYNEQFF. Looking up the rest from reference TRBV9 and TRBJ2-1 gives the full variable domain: DSGVTQTPKHLITATGQRVTLRCSPRSGDLSVYWYQQSLDQGLQFLIQYYNGEERAKGNILERFSAQQFPDLHSELNLSSLELGDSALYFCASSVVGQGTYNEQFFGPGTRLTVL.

This clonotype has only a few counts. CDR3 DNA sequence: TGTGCCAGCAGCCAAGATTCTAGCGGGGGGGGTACGCAGTATTTT. Its protein is CASSQDSSGGGTQYF. The chain employs TRBV3-1 and TRBJ2-3; 12 nucleotides agree with TRBD2. The CDR3 has 15 amino acids. Per germline, CDR1 LGHDT and CDR2 YNNKEL (reference sequence). The J segment lost 8 bases and the V segment lost 0 bases, leaving 3 bases of the junction unmatched.

This clonotype was observed many times. Germline and junction disagree at one end, which may indicate a read error. The gene calls are TRBV12-3 or TRBV12-4 and TRBJ1-2, with TRBD1 matching 7 bases. The CDR3 runs 14 residues. CDR3 DNA: TGTGCCAGCAGTTCCTCGGGACAGCCCTATCGCTACACCTTC. Translated, it gives CASSSSGQPYRYTF.

This clonotype showed up just a few times. The V and J genes are TRBV4-1 and TRBJ2-7; 8 bases match TRBD2. Germline V gene lookup returns CDR1 MGHRA and CDR2 YSYEKL. The V segment lost 0 bases and the J segment 2 bases; nucleotides outside the gene matches: 6. This CDR3 region has 16 residues. The CDR3 region has the DNA TGCGCCAGCAGCCAAGATTTCAGCGGGGGCCCCTACGAGCAGTACTTC. Translating gives CASSQDFSGGPYEQYF.

The chain employs TRBV12-3 or TRBV12-4 and TRBJ2-7; D is undetermined. The CDR3 is 12 residues long. Trimming removed 3 bases from V and 6 bases from J, with 9 bases in between. Written as DNA, the CDR3 is TGTGCCAGCAGTTTTAAACCTTTCGAGCAGTACTTC. Amino acid sequence: CASSFKPFEQYF.

CDR3 sequence reads: CASSLTATSAGTGELFF. The CDR3 DNA reads as TGTGCCAGCAGCTTAACGGCGACTAGCGCGGGCACCGGGGAGCTGTTTTTT. This sequence joins TRBV7-3 and TRBJ2-2, with 8 bases identical to TRBD2. The trim removed 0 bases at V and 4 bases at J, leaving 7 bases unmatched. The CDR3 runs 17 residues. CDR1 and CDR2 from the germline V gene are SGHTA and FQGTGA.

The genes are TRBV20-1 and TRBJ1-2, with 9 bases that match TRBD1. Trimming at V came to 5 bases and at J to 4 bases, leaving 11 bases not matched to a gene. Germline-derived CDR1 and CDR2 are DFQATT and SNEGSKA (reference sequence). The CDR3 is 15 amino acids. The CDR3 nucleotides are TGCAGTGCTTCCAACAGAGGGACAGGGACCTATGGCTACACCTTC. The encoded protein is CSASNRGTGTYGYTF.

This clonotype was counted between two and nine times. CDR3 in amino acids: CASSPTGYPETQYF. The CDR3 DNA follows: TGTGCCAGCAGCCCGACAGGGTACCCAGAGACCCAGTACTTC. V is TRBV7-9 and J is TRBJ2-5, with TRBD1 matching over 7 bases. The CDR3 sequence is 14 residues long. CDR1 and CDR2 from the germline V gene are SEHNR and FQNEAQ (reference sequence). V was pared by 5 bases and J by 4 bases, with 7 bases of the junction left unmatched.

V gene TRBV6-5 combines with J gene TRBJ2-2, with D perhaps assigned TRBD1 or TRBD2 (5 bases each). The CDR3 runs to 15 residues. Germline V gene data show CDR1 as MNHEY and CDR2 as SVGAGI. V was shortened by 6 bases and J by 1 base, with 12 bases between the two germline ends. For the CDR3, the DNA is TGTGCCAGCAGCCAGGGACCGGTGAACACCGGGGAGCTGTTTTTT. This encodes CASSQGPVNTGELFF.

V is TRBV21-1 and J is TRBJ1-2; the table's D call, TRBD1, has no DNA check behind it. TRBV21-1 has pseudogene status. This CDR3 region has 15 residues. The CDR3, as DNA: TGTGCCAGCAGCAAGTCGGGACAGGGAGCCGAGGGCTACACCTTC. Translation gives CASSKSGQGAEGYTF.

The rearrangement links TRBV12-3 or TRBV12-4 to TRBJ1-2, with D possibly TRBD1 on 6 matching bases. The CDR3 length is 11 residues. V was trimmed by 5 bases and J by 13 bases, leaving 14 bases between them. CDR3 DNA sequence: TGTGCCAGCAGTCCTACAGGGAGAATCACCTTC. Amino acids: CASSPTGRITF.

This chain connects TRBV27 to TRBJ1-2, with 9 positions matching TRBD1. V lost 6 bases and J lost 2; bases outside the gene matches: 16. CDR3 length: 18 amino acids. Per germline, CDR1 MNHEY and CDR2 SMNVEV (reference sequence). CDR3 amino acids: CASSRVWTGENTNYGYTF. The CDR3 region has the DNA TGTGCCAGCAGCCGTGTGTGGACAGGGGAGAACACCAACTATGGCTACACCTTC.

This clonotype was found a few times. The V call is TRBV12-3 or TRBV12-4, the J call TRBJ2-4, with D perhaps given as TRBD1 or TRBD2 (6 bases each). There are 15 residues in the CDR3. The V end was cut by 4 bases, the J end by 0 bases, with 10 bases between. CDR3 region: CASSWGAGAKNIQYF. CDR3 DNA: TGTGCCAGCAGTTGGGGGGCTGGAGCCAAAAACATTCAGTACTTC.

The chain is built from TRBV5-1 and TRBJ1-2; D not resolved. Per germline, CDR1 SGHRS and CDR2 YFSETQ. CDR3 size: 15 residues. Trimming took off 4 bases at V and 3 bases at J, with 16 bases between the two ends. CDR3 amino acids: CASSQDPGAYYGYTF. Here the CDR3 DNA reads TGCGCCAGCAGCCAGGACCCGGGAGCTTACTATGGCTACACCTTC.

This clonotype was found a few times. The chain joins TRBV7-8 to TRBJ2-7, with unresolved D. The CDR3 contains 13 residues. Germline CDR1 reads SGHVS; CDR2 reads FQNEAQ. V was cut by 3 bases and J by 3 bases, with 9 bases left in between. CDR3 bases: TGTGCCAGCAGCTTGGACGATCGCTACGAGCAGTACTTC. Translated, it gives CASSLDDRYEQYF. The full variable domain, with the rest looked up from reference TRBV7-8 and TRBJ2-7, is GAGVSQSPRYKVAKRGQDVALRCDPISGHVSLFWYQQALGQGPEFLTYFQNEAQLDKSGLPSDRFFAERPEGSVSTLKIQRTQQEDSAVYLCASSLDDRYEQYFGPGTRLTVT.

J is TRBJ2-1 and V is TRBV7-2; 9 nucleotides agree with TRBD2. The J segment lost 3 bases and the V segment lost 7 bases, leaving 4 bases of the junction unmatched. CDR3 size: 14 residues. CDR1 and CDR2 from the germline V gene are SGHTA and FQGNSA. The CDR3 spells CASNRGGGYNEQFF. CDR3 nucleotides: TGTGCCAGCAACCGCGGGGGGGGCTACAATGAGCAGTTCTTC.

The V and J genes are TRBV24-1 and TRBJ2-1; D is unresolved. The CDR3 totals 16 residues. Germline CDR1 is KGHDR and CDR2 is SFDVKD. Trimming left V 5 bases short and J 0 bases short, with 13 bases between. CDR3 loop: CATSGSAASSYNEQFF. For the CDR3, the DNA is TGTGCCACCAGTGGGTCAGCCGCGAGCTCCTACAATGAGCAGTTCTTC.

The chain combines TRBV4-2 with TRBJ2-7, with D unclear. V was trimmed by 1 base and J by 4 bases, leaving 14 bases between them. This CDR3 spans 15 amino acids. Germline V gene lookup returns CDR1 LGHNA and CDR2 YNFKEQ. The CDR3 DNA follows: TGTGCCAGCAGCCAAGTTTCCTCTCCCTCTTACGAGCAGTACTTC. Residues: CASSQVSSPSYEQYF.

This clonotype was observed a handful of times. This chain joins TRBV7-9 and TRBJ2-1, with 9 bases lining up with TRBD2. CDR3 size: 17 residues. V lost 0 bases and J lost 4; bases outside the gene matches: 7. Looked up from germline, CDR1 is SEHNR and CDR2 is FQNEAQ (reference sequence). The DNA for the CDR3 is TGTGCCAGCAGCTTAGCGCGGGATAGCGGGGGATACAATGAGCAGTTCTTC. Its translation is CASSLARDSGGYNEQFF.

This clonotype occurred a few times. This chain links TRBV2 with TRBJ2-7; D call uncertain. The germline CDR1 and CDR2 sequences are SNHLY and FYNNEI. The CDR3 is 13 residues long. Trimming shortened V by 5 bases and J by 5 bases, and 13 bases separated the two germline ends. Here the CDR3 reads CASSHRALNEQYF. For the CDR3, the DNA is TGTGCCAGCAGTCATAGGGCCCTCAACGAGCAGTACTTC.

This clonotype showed up just a few times. The rearrangement uses TRBV3-1 and TRBJ2-3; D remains unclear. Germline V gene sequence: CDR1 LGHDT, CDR2 YNNKEL (reference sequence). The CDR3 spans 13 residues. The V end was cut by 4 bases, the J end by 6 bases, with 11 bases between. In DNA, the CDR3 is TGTGCCAGCAGCCGGAACTTAGTGGATACGCAGTATTTT. Residues: CASSRNLVDTQYF.

V usage is TRBV5-1 and J usage is TRBJ2-5; possibly TRBD1 or TRBD2 for D (6 bases each). Per the germline V gene, CDR1 is SGHRS and CDR2 is YFSETQ. The CDR3 sequence is 14 residues long. V gave up 1 base and J gave up 5 bases, with 12 bases separating them. This chain's CDR3 is CASSLTGGWETQYF. As DNA, the CDR3 is TGCGCCAGCAGCTTGACCGGGGGCTGGGAGACCCAGTACTTC.

This clonotype was picked up a small number of times. The chain combines TRBV15 with TRBJ1-1; 9 positions match TRBD1. With 4 bases clipped from V and 1 base from J, the junction kept 10 bases outside the gene matches. The CDR3 totals 17 residues. The germline gives CDR1 LNHNV, CDR2 YYDKDF (reference sequence). The CDR3 loop reads CATSNRYRGRGNTEAFF. CDR3 coding DNA: TGTGCCACCAGCAACCGATACAGGGGGCGAGGGAACACTGAAGCTTTCTTT.

This clonotype occurred a few times. The chain recombines TRBV5-1 with TRBJ2-7, with 8 bases lining up with TRBD2. CDR3 length: 15 residues. The germline CDR1 and CDR2 sequences are SGHRS and YFSETQ. V shed 4 bases and J 3 bases; nucleotides not matched to a gene: 9. The CDR3 DNA follows: TGCGCCAGCAGCACGGAGCGGGGGCACTTCTACGAGCAGTACTTC. It translates to CASSTERGHFYEQYF. The full variable domain, its missing parts supplied by reference TRBV5-1 and TRBJ2-7, is KAGVTQTPRYLIKTRGQQVTLSCSPISGHRSVSWYQQTPGQGLQFLFEYFSETQRNKGNFPGRFSGRQFSNSRSEMNVSTLELGDSALYLCASSTERGHFYEQYFGPGTRLTVT.

The CDR3 DNA is TGCGCCAGCAGACTGTTGCCGACAGGGGTGACCGGGGAGCTGTTTTTT. Amino acids: CASRLLPTGVTGELFF. J is TRBJ2-2 and V is TRBV4-1, with 8 bases that match TRBD1. V dropped 6 bases and J dropped 5; count of bases not matched to a gene: 11. CDR1 is MGHRA, CDR2 YSYEKL, per germline. CDR3 size: 16 residues.

This clonotype was seen at least ten times. The rearrangement uses TRBV7-9 and TRBJ2-3, with D tentatively TRBD2 (7 bases). This CDR3 has 14 amino acids. The V end was cut by 3 bases, the J end by 2 bases, with 9 bases between. The V gene's germline CDR1 is SEHNR and CDR2 FQNEAQ (reference sequence). The CDR3 reads CASSLGGATDTQYF. Here the CDR3 DNA reads TGTGCCAGCAGCTTGGGGGGGGCCACAGATACGCAGTATTTT.